This entry describes one TCR beta chain. The data were obtained in a study of blood T cell repertoires in COVID-19. Measured with immunoSEQ multiplex PCR; TCRdb has only the in-frame clones, and not every one. The sample contains hundreds of thousands of clones, about 88% of which appear only once. Per the germline V gene, CDR1 is LNHDA and CDR2 is SQIVND (reference sequence). The V and J ends lost 6 bases and 0 bases, in that order; junction bases with no gene match: 10. CDR3 length: 17 residues. This TCR derives from a woman aged 60-70 years with COVID-19, enrolled during active disease. The sequenced sample was peripheral blood. The rearrangement joins TRBV19 to TRBJ1-5, with 8 bases matching TRBD1. The CDR3 reads CASSSGQGLHSNQPQHF. The DNA of the CDR3 is TGTGCCAGTAGCAGCGGACAGGGATTACATAGCAATCAGCCCCAGCATTTT.